This T cell receptor (beta chain) originates from a study of CD8 T cells in ankylosing spondylitis (dated by TCRdb to 2016 to 2017). With respect to the entire study: To find TCR variants linked to disease, the study profiled T cell receptor beta repertoires in ankylosing spondylitis patients and healthy donors. The whole study cohort included 108 healthy donors and 20 to 30 ankylosing spondylitis patients. Peripheral blood was sampled, and synovial fluid was additionally collected from ankylosing spondylitis patients.

The CDR3, cysteine through phenylalanine, is 12 amino acids long. The read is trimmed to its CDR3 DNA, 36 bases read in frame from base 1. CDR1 and CDR2 were assigned from the germline V gene (reference sequence) as DFQATT and SNEGSKA. V is shortened by 5 bases, J by 0 bases, and the region joining them spans 7 bases. The reads were generated on an Illumina HiSeq 2500. Quantitative 5'-RACE with molecular barcodes was used to prepare TCR beta libraries. The paper's processing steps were these. Disease-linked TCR variants were identified with a new computational method built on a probabilistic model of VDJ rearrangement. In TCRdb, the public reads were trimmed at Q25 with fastp and aligned with MiXCR, with productive beta chains retained. Identical CDR3 proteins give one entry, which carries the most common genes and DNA. TCRdb's processing, not the authors' own work, is the source of the V and J calls. This sample holds about 800,000 distinct CDR3 sequences; about 12% were observed only once. Less than 0.65% of the sample belongs to the ten largest clones.

Broad study findings and their caveats: In peripheral blood, the disease-linked clones were found at relatively low frequencies and had a CD8+ phenotype. A TCR beta motif of several highly homologous amino acid variants appeared characteristic of blood from ankylosing spondylitis patients. Significant enrichment of the disease-linked clones was reported in matched synovial fluid samples from ankylosing spondylitis patients. Some motif variants had previously been reported in the synovial fluid and blood of reactive arthritis patients, which suggests shared mechanisms of disease initiation.

This clonotype was seen a handful of times. Its specific antigen is unknown. The input lacks base qualities; no much larger clone sits a single base away. Input material: blood, either unsorted or a sorted T cell fraction (not recorded which). The chain employs TRBV20-1 and TRBJ1-2; no D gene call is confident. This receptor was taken from a male donor with ankylosing spondylitis. The DNA sequence follows: TGCAGTGCTCATACATCTAACTATGGCTACACCTTC. Its amino acids are CSAHTSNYGYTF.